A single sample is the source of the 26 T cell receptor beta chains below, sequenced in a study of blood T cell repertoires in COVID-19. Some clones are missing from TCRdb's copy, which holds only in-frame ones; the method was immunoSEQ multiplex PCR. The table shows 85,000 to 110,000 clones, with roughly 87% occurring only once. The sequenced sample was peripheral blood. These receptor sequences come from a human donor in a cohort sampled during active COVID-19.

The rearrangement links TRBV6-5 to TRBJ2-7; D is perhaps TRBD1 (5 bases). Trimming left V 2 bases short and J 4 bases short, with 12 bases between. CDR1 is MNHEY, CDR2 SVGAGI, per germline. The CDR3 has 14 amino acids. The CDR3 region has the DNA TGTGCCAGCAGTTACCACCAGGGTGGGTACGAGCAGTACTTC. Translation: CASSYHQGGYEQYF.

This clone was observed a single time. This CDR3 reads CASSPRAGGSTDTQYF. CDR3 nucleotide sequence: TGCGCCAGCAGCCCCCGAGCGGGGGGAAGCACAGATACGCAGTATTTT. This chain uses TRBV5-1 with TRBJ2-3; TRBD2 matches at 9 bases. Unmatched junction bases numbered 6, after V lost 4 bases and J lost 0 bases. The CDR3 has 16 residues. Germline V gene sequence: CDR1 SGHRS, CDR2 YFSETQ.

Concerning this clone itself: The identical CDR3 is also encoded by other nucleotide sequences in the sample. For the CDR3, the DNA is TGTGCCAGCAGTCGGGGCACAGATACGCAGTATTTT. Protein: CASSRGTDTQYF. The chain joins TRBV25-1 to TRBJ2-3; D is ambiguous. This CDR3 is 12 amino acids long. Trimming shortened V by 5 bases and J by 1 base, and 4 bases separated the two germline ends. Germline-derived CDR1 and CDR2 are MGHDK and SYGVNS.

This clone occurred a few times. The J gene is TRBJ2-7, the V gene TRBV29-1; a possible D gene is TRBD2 (6 bases). CDR1 is SQVTM and CDR2 is ANQGSEA in the germline V gene. This CDR3 has 13 amino acids. V shed 1 base and J shed 3 bases, with 10 bases lying between them. The CDR3 spells CSVEGDSNYEQYF. The CDR3 DNA reads TGCAGCGTTGAAGGGGACTCAAACTACGAGCAGTACTTC.

The V and J genes are TRBV4-2 and TRBJ1-2, with D uncertain. Trimming took off 1 base at V and 8 bases at J, with 17 bases between the two ends. The CDR3 covers 15 residues. Germline V gene lookup returns CDR1 LGHNA and CDR2 YNFKEQ. CDR3 in DNA: TGTGCCAGCAGCCAAGCGAGGCCCCTTAGTGCCGGCTACACCTTC. Protein: CASSQARPLSAGYTF.

This clone has just one count. The chain joins TRBV11-2 to TRBJ2-7, with 7 bases identical to TRBD1. With V trimmed by 2 bases and J by 3 bases, 10 bases remained unmatched. The V gene's germline CDR1 is SGHAT and CDR2 FQNNGV. The CDR3 has 16 residues. Here the CDR3 reads CASSLLPGTDHYEQYF. CDR3 nucleotide sequence: TGTGCCAGCAGCTTACTTCCGGGGACAGATCACTACGAGCAGTACTTC.

The gene calls are TRBV15 and TRBJ2-5; 8 bases line up with TRBD2. V dropped 6 bases and J dropped 3; count of bases not matched to a gene: 9. The CDR3 sequence is 15 residues long. Germline CDR1 and CDR2: LNHNV and YYDKDF (reference sequence). DNA of the CDR3: TGTGCCACCAGTCGCGAAGCGGGAGCTGAAGAGACCCAGTACTTC. Protein product: CATSREAGAEETQYF.

V gene TRBV29-1 combines with J gene TRBJ2-7; D is perhaps TRBD1 (5 bases). The CDR3 contains 12 residues. The V gene lost 7 bases and the J gene lost 1 base, with 11 bases spanning the gap. Germline CDR1 and CDR2: SQVTM and ANQGSEA. The CDR3 region is CSALTGSYEQYF. CDR3 DNA sequence: TGCAGCGCCCTAACAGGTTCCTACGAGCAGTACTTC.

V gene TRBV27 combines with J gene TRBJ2-7, with 9 bases lining up with TRBD1. J gave up 0 bases and V 5 bases, and 5 bases lay outside the gene matches. Germline V gives CDR1 MNHEY, CDR2 SMNVEV (reference sequence). The length of the CDR3 is 15 residues. The DNA of the CDR3 is TGTGCCAGCAGTAAGACAGGGGGTCCCTCCTACGAGCAGTACTTC. Its translation is CASSKTGGPSYEQYF.

In nucleotides, the CDR3 is TGCGCCAGCAGCCAAGCTCCAAAAACAGGGGGACTCGGGGGGAACACTGAAGCTTTCTTT. It translates to CASSQAPKTGGLGGNTEAFF. The J gene is TRBJ1-1, the V gene TRBV4-1, with 8 bases lining up with TRBD1. The CDR3 length is 20 residues. Germline CDR1 and CDR2: MGHRA and YSYEKL. The V segment lost 1 base and the J segment 1 base; nucleotides outside the gene matches: 17.

This chain uses TRBV11-2 with TRBJ1-5; D gene uncertain. CDR3 length equals 16 residues. Germline V gene data show CDR1 as SGHAT and CDR2 as FQNNGV. V was clipped by 3 bases and J by 5 bases, with 17 bases between them. CDR3 nucleotide sequence: TGTGCCAGCAGCTTGGGTATCACAGATCCCTATCAGCCCCAGCATTTT. This encodes CASSLGITDPYQPQHF.

The chain combines TRBV28 with TRBJ2-7, with 12 bases lining up with TRBD2. The CDR3 runs 15 residues. Germline V gene lookup returns CDR1 MDHEN and CDR2 SYDVKM. The V segment lost 6 bases and the J segment 1 base; nucleotides outside the gene matches: 4. CDR3 sequence reads: CASRGTSGRSYEQYF. The CDR3 bases are TGTGCCAGCAGGGGAACTAGCGGGAGGTCCTACGAGCAGTACTTC.

The V and J genes are TRBV30 and TRBJ2-1; D uncertain. Between the trimmed V and J ends, which lost 3 bases and 0 bases, there was a span of 6 bases. From germline, CDR1 is GTSNPN and CDR2 SVGIG (reference sequence). The CDR3 totals 13 residues. For the CDR3, the DNA is TGTGCCTGGAGCTCTAGCTCCTACAATGAGCAGTTCTTC. Amino acids: CAWSSSSYNEQFF.

The V and J genes are TRBV5-1 and TRBJ1-6, with 9 bases identical to TRBD1. Germline CDR1 SGHRS, CDR2 YFSETQ. The CDR3 is made up of 16 amino acids. V was pared by 1 base and J by 7 bases, with 6 bases of the junction left unmatched. CDR3 in DNA: TGCGCCAGCAGCTTGCACGCGACAGGGGGAAATTCACCCCTCCACTTT. Encoded protein: CASSLHATGGNSPLHF.

This clone turned up a few times. The chain employs TRBV7-3 and TRBJ1-2; tentative D call: TRBD1 (6 bases). The V gene's germline CDR1 is SGHTA and CDR2 FQGTGA. V was cut by 0 bases and J by 8 bases, with 10 bases left in between. The length of the CDR3 is 13 residues. The CDR3 nucleotides are TGTGCCAGCAGCTTAACGCCGGACAGCGGCTACACCTTC. It yields the protein CASSLTPDSGYTF.

The CDR3 reads CASSSRGTGYEQYF. For the CDR3, the DNA is TGTGCCAGCAGCTCAAGAGGGACAGGCTACGAGCAGTACTTC. This sequence joins TRBV7-9 and TRBJ2-7, with 8 positions matching TRBD1. Trimming cost V 4 bases and J 3 bases; bases outside gene matches: 5. The CDR3 spans 14 residues. Germline-derived CDR1 and CDR2 are SEHNR and FQNEAQ (reference sequence).

The chain combines TRBV6-1 with TRBJ2-3, with D possibly matching TRBD1 (5 bases). Looked up from germline, CDR1 is MNHNS and CDR2 is SASEGT. Deletions cut 2 bases from V and 3 bases from J, with 9 bases between. The CDR3 extends over 14 amino acids. The CDR3 sequence is CASSENPGTDTQYF. The CDR3 region has the DNA TGTGCCAGCAGTGAAAACCCAGGGACAGATACGCAGTATTTT.

The V and J genes are TRBV2 and TRBJ2-7; D possibly corresponds to TRBD1 (6 bases). Germline V CDR1 and CDR2: SNHLY, FYNNEI. This CDR3 contains 15 residues. V was clipped by 6 bases and J by 3 bases, with 18 bases between them. CDR3 sequence reads: CASRNIGTQGYEQYF. CDR3 in DNA: TGTGCCAGCAGGAATATAGGGACACAGGGCTACGAGCAGTACTTC.

V gene TRBV2 combines with J gene TRBJ2-3, with 8 bases identical to TRBD1. J was trimmed by 6 bases and V by 6 bases; bases with no gene match: 14. CDR1 SNHLY and CDR2 FYNNEI come from the germline V gene. There are 16 residues in the CDR3. For the CDR3, the DNA is TGTGCCAGCAGGCCCATGGGGACAGGAGTGGCGGATACGCAGTATTTT. This translates into CASRPMGTGVADTQYF.

This chain connects TRBV7-3 to TRBJ2-6; TRBD1 might be the D (6 bases). Germline V CDR1 and CDR2: SGHTA, FQGTGA. The CDR3 is made up of 18 amino acids. The ends were cut back, 2 bases at V and 4 bases at J, with 18 bases in the middle. Here the CDR3 DNA reads TGTGCCAGCAGCTTAGCAGGGGTACGTTCGGTCGGGGCCAACGTCCTGACTTTC. Translation gives CASSLAGVRSVGANVLTF.

The chain is built from TRBV3-1 (or the pseudogene TRBV3-2) and TRBJ1-4; the D gene is possibly TRBD1 (6 bases). Between the trimmed V and J ends, which lost 1 base and 8 bases, there was a span of 11 bases. Germline V lookup: CDR1 LGHDT, CDR2 YNNKEL (reference sequence). CDR3 length: 14 amino acids. In nucleotides, the CDR3 is TGTGCCAGCAGCCAAGGGCAGGGGTACGAAAAACTGTTTTTT. Residues: CASSQGQGYEKLFF.

In its sample, this clone was seen a few times. The chain joins TRBV19 to TRBJ1-5; 7 bases line up with TRBD1. The V segment lost 5 bases and the J segment 4 bases; nucleotides outside the gene matches: 11. The germline V gene encodes CDR1 LNHDA and CDR2 SQIVND (reference sequence). The CDR3 contains 16 residues. The CDR3 region is CASSGRGTATNQPQHF. DNA of the CDR3: TGTGCCAGTAGTGGACGAGGGACAGCTACTAATCAGCCCCAGCATTTT.

The chain links TRBV30 to TRBJ2-7; D is unclear. The germline V and J ends were trimmed by 3 bases and 2 bases, with 14 bases remaining between them. There are 14 residues in the CDR3. The germline CDR1 and CDR2 sequences are GTSNPN and SVGIG (reference sequence). Here the CDR3 reads CAWSPPGLPYEQYF. The CDR3 DNA is TGTGCCTGGAGCCCGCCCGGGTTACCCTACGAGCAGTACTTC.

This clone was seen only a few times. The J gene is TRBJ1-6, the V gene TRBV7-9; D might be TRBD1 (6 bases). The V end was cut by 6 bases, the J end by 2 bases, with 17 bases between. Per germline, CDR1 SEHNR and CDR2 FQNEAQ (reference sequence). This CDR3 is built from 17 residues. The CDR3 DNA reads as TGTGCCAGCAGACCTACAACAGGGAACCCCTATAATTCACCCCTCCACTTT. Amino acid sequence: CASRPTTGNPYNSPLHF.

The chain is built from TRBV7-9 and TRBJ2-1; 8 bases are shared with TRBD2. The V and J ends lost 2 bases and 8 bases, in that order; junction bases with no gene match: 5. Germline V gene lookup returns CDR1 SEHNR and CDR2 FQNEAQ (reference sequence). This CDR3 is built from 14 residues. DNA of the CDR3: TGTGCCAGCAGCTTATTTAGGCGGGAGGATGAGCAGTTCTTC. It encodes CASSLFRREDEQFF. The full variable domain, in which reference TRBV7-9 and TRBJ2-1 provide the parts outside the CDR3, is DTGVSQNPRHKITKRGQNVTFRCDPISEHNRLYWYRQTLGQGPEFLTYFQNEAQLEKSRLLSDRFSAERPKGSFSTLEIQRTEQGDSAMYLCASSLFRREDEQFFGPGTRLTVL.

The V and J genes are TRBV5-4 and TRBJ2-7; D perhaps matches TRBD2 (5 bases). Trimming cost V 0 bases and J 0 bases, with 10 bases left between them. The length of the CDR3 is 15 residues. Germline loops: CDR1 SGHNT, CDR2 YYREEE (reference sequence). CDR3 coding DNA: TGTGCCAGCAGCTTGGAAAGAGGGCTCTCCTACGAGCAGTACTTC. Protein product: CASSLERGLSYEQYF.